This TCR beta chain was sequenced for a study of CD8 T cells in Susac syndrome. Overall study: When blood was drawn, patients with Susac syndrome were on intravenous immunoglobulin alone, on corticosteroids, or therapy-naive.

Sequencing of TCR beta covered CD8+ and CD4+ T cells obtained from blood. This CDR3 region has 15 residues. V was clipped by 3 bases and J by 3 bases; unmatched bases: 5. Per the germline V gene, CDR1 is SGHDT and CDR2 is YYEEEE. Note on this clonotype: The target antigen is unknown.

Random-hexamer reverse transcription was applied to about 0.5 to 1 ug RNA. The amplification used immunoSEQ multiplex PCR on TCR beta CDR3; it spanned 54 Vbeta and 13 Jbeta. TCRdb reprocessed the immunoSEQ multiplex PCR reads via MiXCR and lists one record per CDR3 protein. The sample lists 100,000 to 150,000 distinct CDR3 sequences, around 94% occurring once. The study's findings and limits: In TEMRA cells and active patients, CD8+ clonal expansion in Susac reached its peak.

The clonotype was recovered from a human donor with Susac syndrome. The specimen sequenced was CD8+ T cells from PBMCs. This rearrangement joins TRBV5-6 to TRBJ2-1, with TRBD2 matching 8 bases. The CDR3 region is CASSSQREYYNEQFF. CDR3 DNA sequence: TGTGCCAGCAGCTCACAGCGGGAGTACTACAATGAGCAGTTCTTC.